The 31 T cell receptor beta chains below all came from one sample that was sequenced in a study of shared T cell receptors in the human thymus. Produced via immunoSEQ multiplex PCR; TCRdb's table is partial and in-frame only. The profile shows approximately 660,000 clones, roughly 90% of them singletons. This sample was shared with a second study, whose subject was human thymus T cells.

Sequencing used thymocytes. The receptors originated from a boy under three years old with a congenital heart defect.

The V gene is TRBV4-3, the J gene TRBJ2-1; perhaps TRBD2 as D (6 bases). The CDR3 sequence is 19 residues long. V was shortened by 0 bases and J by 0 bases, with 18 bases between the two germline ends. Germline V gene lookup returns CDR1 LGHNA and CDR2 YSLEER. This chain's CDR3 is CASSQDEEGSKSSYNEQFF. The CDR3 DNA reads TGCGCCAGCAGCCAAGATGAGGAGGGCTCAAAGAGCTCCTACAATGAGCAGTTCTTC.

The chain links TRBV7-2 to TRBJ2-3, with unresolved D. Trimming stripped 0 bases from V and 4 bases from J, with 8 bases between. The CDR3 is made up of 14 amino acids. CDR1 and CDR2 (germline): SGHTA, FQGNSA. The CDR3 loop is CASSLATPPDTQYF. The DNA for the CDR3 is TGTGCCAGCAGCTTAGCGACTCCCCCAGATACGCAGTATTTT.

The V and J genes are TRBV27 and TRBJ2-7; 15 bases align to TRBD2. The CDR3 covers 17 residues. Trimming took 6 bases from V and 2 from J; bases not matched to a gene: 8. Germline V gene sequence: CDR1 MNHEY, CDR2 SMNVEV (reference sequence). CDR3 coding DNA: TGTGCCAGCAGCCCCGGGACTAGCGGGAGGACCACCTACGAGCAGTACTTC. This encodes CASSPGTSGRTTYEQYF.

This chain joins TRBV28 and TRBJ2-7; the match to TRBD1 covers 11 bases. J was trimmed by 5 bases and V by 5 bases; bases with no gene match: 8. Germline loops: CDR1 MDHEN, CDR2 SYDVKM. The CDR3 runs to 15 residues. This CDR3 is CASSPRTGGQNEQYF. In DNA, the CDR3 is TGTGCCAGCAGTCCCAGGACAGGGGGCCAGAACGAGCAGTACTTC.

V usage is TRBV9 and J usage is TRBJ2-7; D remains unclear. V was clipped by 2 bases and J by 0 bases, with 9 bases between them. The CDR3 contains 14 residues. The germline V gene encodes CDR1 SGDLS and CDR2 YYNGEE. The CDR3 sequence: CASSVDTDSYEQYF. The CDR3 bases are TGTGCCAGCAGCGTCGATACTGACTCCTACGAGCAGTACTTC.

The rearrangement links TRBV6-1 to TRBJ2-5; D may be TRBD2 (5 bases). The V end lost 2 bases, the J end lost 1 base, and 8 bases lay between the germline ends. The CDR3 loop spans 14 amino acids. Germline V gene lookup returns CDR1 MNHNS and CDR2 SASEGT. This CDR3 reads CASSEWRFQETQYF. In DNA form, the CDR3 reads TGTGCCAGCAGTGAATGGAGGTTCCAAGAGACCCAGTACTTC.

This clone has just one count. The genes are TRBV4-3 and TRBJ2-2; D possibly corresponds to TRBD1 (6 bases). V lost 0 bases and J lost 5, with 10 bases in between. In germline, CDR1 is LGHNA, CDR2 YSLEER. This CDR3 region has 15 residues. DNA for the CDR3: TGCGCCAGCAGCCAAGAAGGACAGACTACCGGGGAGCTGTTTTTT. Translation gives CASSQEGQTTGELFF.

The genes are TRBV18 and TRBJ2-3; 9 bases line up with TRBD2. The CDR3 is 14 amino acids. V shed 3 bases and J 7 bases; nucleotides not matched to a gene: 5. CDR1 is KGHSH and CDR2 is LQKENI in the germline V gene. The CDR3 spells CASSPVREGHTQYF. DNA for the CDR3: TGTGCCAGCTCACCGGTGCGGGAGGGGCATACGCAGTATTTT.

Here the CDR3 DNA reads TGTGCCAGCAGCTTACTGGACAGGGGAGCCCAAGAGACCCAGTACTTC. Encoded protein: CASSLLDRGAQETQYF. The chain couples TRBV11-1 to TRBJ2-5, with TRBD1 matching over 9 bases. Trimming at V came to 2 bases and at J to 1 base, leaving 5 bases not matched to a gene. Germline-derived CDR1 and CDR2 are SGHAT and FQDESV (reference sequence). The CDR3 is made up of 16 amino acids.

The CDR3 DNA follows: TGTGCCAGTAGTTCTCGACACCGCCCGGAATTTGAGCAGTACTTC. This encodes CASSSRHRPEFEQYF. V usage is TRBV19 and J usage is TRBJ2-7; unclear D gene. Germline CDR1 reads LNHDA; CDR2 reads SQIVND (reference sequence). CDR3 length: 15 residues. The germline V and J ends were trimmed by 5 bases and 7 bases, with 21 bases remaining between them.

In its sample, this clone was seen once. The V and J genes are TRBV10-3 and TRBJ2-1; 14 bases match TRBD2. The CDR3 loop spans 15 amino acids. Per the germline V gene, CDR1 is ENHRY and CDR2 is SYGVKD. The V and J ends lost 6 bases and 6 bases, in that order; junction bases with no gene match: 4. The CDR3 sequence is CAISHGTSGSNEQFF. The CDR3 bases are TGTGCCATCAGCCACGGGACTAGCGGGAGCAATGAGCAGTTCTTC.

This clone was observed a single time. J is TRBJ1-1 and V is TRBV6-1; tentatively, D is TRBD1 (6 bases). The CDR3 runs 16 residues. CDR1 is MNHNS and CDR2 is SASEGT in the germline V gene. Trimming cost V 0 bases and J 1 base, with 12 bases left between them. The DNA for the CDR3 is TGTGCCAGCAGTGAAGCAATAAGGGGGGGGAACACTGAAGCTTTCTTT. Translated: CASSEAIRGGNTEAFF.

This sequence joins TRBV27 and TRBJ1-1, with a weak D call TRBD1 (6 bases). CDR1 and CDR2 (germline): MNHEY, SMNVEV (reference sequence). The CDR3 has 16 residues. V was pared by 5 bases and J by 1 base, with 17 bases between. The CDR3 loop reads CASSPPGTLGNTEAFF. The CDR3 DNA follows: TGTGCCAGCAGTCCCCCAGGGACACTGGGGAACACTGAAGCTTTCTTT.

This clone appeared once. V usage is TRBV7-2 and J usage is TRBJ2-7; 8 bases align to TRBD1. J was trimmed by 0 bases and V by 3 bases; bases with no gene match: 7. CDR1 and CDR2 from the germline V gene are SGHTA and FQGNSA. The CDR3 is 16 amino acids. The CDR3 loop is CASSLPGQESSYEQYF. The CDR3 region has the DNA TGTGCCAGCAGCTTGCCGGGACAGGAGAGCTCCTACGAGCAGTACTTC.

The chain's CDR3 is CSVEVRDFQETQYF. CDR3 DNA: TGCAGCGTTGAAGTTCGAGACTTCCAAGAGACCCAGTACTTC. This chain connects TRBV29-1 to TRBJ2-5; D unclear. Trimming cost V 1 base and J 1 base, with 10 bases left between them. The CDR3 has 14 residues. Germline assignment: CDR1 SQVTM and CDR2 ANQGSEA.

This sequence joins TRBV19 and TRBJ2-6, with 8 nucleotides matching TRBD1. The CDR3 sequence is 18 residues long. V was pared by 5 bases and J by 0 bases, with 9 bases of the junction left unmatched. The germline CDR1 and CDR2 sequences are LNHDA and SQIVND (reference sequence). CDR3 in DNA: TGTGCCAGTAGTGTCCCGGGACAGGCGCTCTCTGGGGCCAACGTCCTGACTTTC. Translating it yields CASSVPGQALSGANVLTF.

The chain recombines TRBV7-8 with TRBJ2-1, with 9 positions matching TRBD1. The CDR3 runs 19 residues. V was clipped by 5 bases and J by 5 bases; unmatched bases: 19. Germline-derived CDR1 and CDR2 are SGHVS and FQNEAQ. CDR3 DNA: TGTGCCAGCAGCACCGGGACAGGGAAGGCGAGCGGGGTAAACAATGAGCAGTTCTTC. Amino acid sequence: CASSTGTGKASGVNNEQFF. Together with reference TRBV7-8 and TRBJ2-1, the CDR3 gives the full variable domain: GAGVSQSPRYKVAKRGQDVALRCDPISGHVSLFWYQQALGQGPEFLTYFQNEAQLDKSGLPSDRFFAERPEGSVSTLKIQRTQQEDSAVYLCASSTGTGKASGVNNEQFFGPGTRLTVL.

Written as DNA, the CDR3 is TGTGCCAGCAGTTACCAGCGGGAGCCCTACGAGCAGTACTTC. Encoded protein: CASSYQREPYEQYF. The chain is built from TRBV6-6 and TRBJ2-7; 8 bases fit TRBD2. The CDR3 is made up of 14 amino acids. V was clipped by 2 bases and J by 2 bases; unmatched bases: 2. Germline CDR1 and CDR2: MNHNY and SVGAGI (reference sequence).

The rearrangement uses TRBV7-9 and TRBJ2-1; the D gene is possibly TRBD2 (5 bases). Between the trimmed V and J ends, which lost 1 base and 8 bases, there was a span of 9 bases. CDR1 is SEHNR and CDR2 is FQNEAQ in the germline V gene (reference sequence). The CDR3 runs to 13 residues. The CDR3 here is CASSLEGRYEQFF. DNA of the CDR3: TGTGCCAGCAGCTTAGAAGGGAGATATGAGCAGTTCTTC.

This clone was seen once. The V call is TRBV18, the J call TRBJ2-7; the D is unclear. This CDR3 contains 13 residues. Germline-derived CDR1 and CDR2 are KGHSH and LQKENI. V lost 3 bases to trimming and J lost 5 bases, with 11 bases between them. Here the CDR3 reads CASSPRKNHEQYF. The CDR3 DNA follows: TGTGCCAGCTCACCTAGAAAGAACCACGAGCAGTACTTC.

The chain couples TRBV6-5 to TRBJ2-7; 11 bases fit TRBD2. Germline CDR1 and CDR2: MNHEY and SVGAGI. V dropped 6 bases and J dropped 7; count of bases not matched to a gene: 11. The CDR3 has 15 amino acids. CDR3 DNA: TGTGCCAGCAGCTCCTCGGGACTAGCGGCCCGGGAGCAGTACTTC. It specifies CASSSSGLAAREQYF.

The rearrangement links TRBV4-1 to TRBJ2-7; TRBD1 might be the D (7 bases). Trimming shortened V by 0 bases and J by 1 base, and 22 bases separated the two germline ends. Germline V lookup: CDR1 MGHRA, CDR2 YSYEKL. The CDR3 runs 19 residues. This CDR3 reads CASSQEKFGGTVPSYEQYF. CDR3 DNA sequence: TGCGCCAGCAGCCAAGAAAAATTTGGGGGGACAGTCCCTTCCTACGAGCAGTACTTC.

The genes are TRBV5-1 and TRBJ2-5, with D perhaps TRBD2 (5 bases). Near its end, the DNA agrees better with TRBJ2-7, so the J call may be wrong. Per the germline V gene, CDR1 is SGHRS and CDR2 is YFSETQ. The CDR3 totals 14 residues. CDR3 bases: TGCGCCAGCAGCTTGGGGAGGCCCTGTTACGAGCAGTACTTC. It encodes CASSLGRPCYEQYF.

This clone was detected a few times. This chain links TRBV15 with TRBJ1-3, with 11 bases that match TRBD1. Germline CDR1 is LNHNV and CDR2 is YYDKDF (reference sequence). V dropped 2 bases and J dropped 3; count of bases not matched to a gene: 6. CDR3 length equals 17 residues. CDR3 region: CATSRSGQGAFGNTIYF. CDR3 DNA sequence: TGTGCCACCAGCAGATCCGGACAGGGGGCATTTGGAAACACCATATATTTT.

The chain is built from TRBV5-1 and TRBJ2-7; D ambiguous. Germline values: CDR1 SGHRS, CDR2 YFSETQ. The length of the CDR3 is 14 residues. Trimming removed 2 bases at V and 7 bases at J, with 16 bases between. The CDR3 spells CASSFMDGVREQYF. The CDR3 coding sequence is TGCGCCAGCAGCTTCATGGATGGAGTGAGGGAGCAGTACTTC.

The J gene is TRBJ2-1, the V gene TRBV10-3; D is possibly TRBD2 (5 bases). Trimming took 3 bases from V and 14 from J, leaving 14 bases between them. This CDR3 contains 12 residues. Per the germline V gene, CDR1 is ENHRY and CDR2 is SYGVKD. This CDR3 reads CAISDPPGSKFF. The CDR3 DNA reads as TGTGCCATCAGTGACCCCCCGGGGAGCAAGTTCTTC.

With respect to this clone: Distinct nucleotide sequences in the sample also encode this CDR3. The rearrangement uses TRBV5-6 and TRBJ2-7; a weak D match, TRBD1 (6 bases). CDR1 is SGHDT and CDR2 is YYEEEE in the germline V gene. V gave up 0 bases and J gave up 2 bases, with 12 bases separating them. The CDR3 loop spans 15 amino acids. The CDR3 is CASSLAQQGPYEQYF. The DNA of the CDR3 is TGTGCCAGCAGCTTGGCCCAACAGGGCCCCTACGAGCAGTACTTC.

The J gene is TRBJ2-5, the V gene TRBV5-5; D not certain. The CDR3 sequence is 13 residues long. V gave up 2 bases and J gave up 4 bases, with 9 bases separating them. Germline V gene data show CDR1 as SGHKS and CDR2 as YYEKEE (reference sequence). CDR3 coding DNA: TGTGCCAGCAGCTTACACACGGGAGAGACCCAGTACTTC. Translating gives CASSLHTGETQYF.

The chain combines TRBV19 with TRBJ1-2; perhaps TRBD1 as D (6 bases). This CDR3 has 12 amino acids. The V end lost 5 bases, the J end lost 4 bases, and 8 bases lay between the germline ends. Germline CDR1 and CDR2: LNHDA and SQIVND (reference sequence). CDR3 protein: CASSGQIYGYTF. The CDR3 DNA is TGTGCCAGTAGTGGACAGATCTATGGCTACACCTTC.

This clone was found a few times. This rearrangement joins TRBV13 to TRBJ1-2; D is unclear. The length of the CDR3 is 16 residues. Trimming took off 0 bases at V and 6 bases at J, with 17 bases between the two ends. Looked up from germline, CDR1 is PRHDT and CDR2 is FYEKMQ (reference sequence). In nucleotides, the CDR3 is TGTGCCAGCAGCTTAGGCCCCCCGGGAGATGAAAATGGCTACACCTTC. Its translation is CASSLGPPGDENGYTF.

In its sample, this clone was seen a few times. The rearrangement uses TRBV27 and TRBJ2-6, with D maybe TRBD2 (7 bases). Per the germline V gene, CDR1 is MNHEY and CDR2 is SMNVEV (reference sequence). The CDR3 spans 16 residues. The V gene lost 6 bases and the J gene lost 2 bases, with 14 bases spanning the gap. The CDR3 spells CASRRGGAAGANVLTF. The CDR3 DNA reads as TGTGCCAGCAGACGTGGGGGGGCCGCTGGGGCCAACGTCCTGACTTTC.